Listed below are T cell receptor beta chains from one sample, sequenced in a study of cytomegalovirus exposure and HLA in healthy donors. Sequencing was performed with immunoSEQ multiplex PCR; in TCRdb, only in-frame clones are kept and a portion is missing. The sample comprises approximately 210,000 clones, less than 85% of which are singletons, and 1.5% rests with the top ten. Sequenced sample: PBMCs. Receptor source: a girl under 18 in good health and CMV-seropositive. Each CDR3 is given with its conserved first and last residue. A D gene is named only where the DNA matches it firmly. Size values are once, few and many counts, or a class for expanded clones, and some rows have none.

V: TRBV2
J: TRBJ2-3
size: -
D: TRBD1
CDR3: CASSAGDRGLADTQYF
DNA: TGTGCCAGCAGTGCGGGGGACAGGGGTCTTGCAGATACGCAGTATTTT

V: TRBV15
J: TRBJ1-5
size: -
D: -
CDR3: CATSRANQPQHF
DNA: TGTGCCACCAGCAGAGCAAATCAGCCCCAGCATTTT

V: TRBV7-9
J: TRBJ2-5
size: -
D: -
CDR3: CASSLGDTLQETQYF
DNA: TGTGCCAGCAGCTTAGGGGACACCCTTCAAGAGACCCAGTACTTC

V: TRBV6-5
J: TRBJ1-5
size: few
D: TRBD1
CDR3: CASRTTGGNQPQHF
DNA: TGTGCCAGCAGGACGACAGGGGGCAATCAGCCCCAGCATTTT

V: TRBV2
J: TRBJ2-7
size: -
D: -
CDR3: CASRGLLSDSYEQYF
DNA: TGTGCCAGCAGGGGACTCTTAAGCGACTCCTACGAGCAGTACTTC

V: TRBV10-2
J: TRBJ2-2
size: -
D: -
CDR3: CASSEESLAYGELFF
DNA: TGCGCCAGCAGTGAAGAGTCACTTGCATACGGGGAGCTGTTTTTT

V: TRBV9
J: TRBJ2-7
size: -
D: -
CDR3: CASSVGEGGAGFNEQYF
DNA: TGTGCCAGCAGCGTAGGGGAGGGGGGCGCGGGATTCAACGAGCAGTACTTC

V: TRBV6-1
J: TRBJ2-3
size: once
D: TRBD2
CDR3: CASSERGRTDTQYF
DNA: TGTGCCAGCTCCGAGCGGGGTCGAACAGATACGCAGTATTTT

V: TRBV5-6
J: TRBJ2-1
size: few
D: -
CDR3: CASSLASGASSYNEQFF
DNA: TGTGCCAGCAGCTTGGCATCAGGGGCGAGCTCCTACAATGAGCAGTTCTTC

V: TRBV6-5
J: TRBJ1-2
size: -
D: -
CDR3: CASSYEGGARYGYTF
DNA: TGTGCCAGCAGTTACGAAGGGGGGGCGCGTTATGGCTACACCTTC

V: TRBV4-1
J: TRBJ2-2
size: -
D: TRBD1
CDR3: CASSQVGTGMNTGELFF
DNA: TGCGCCAGCAGCCAAGTTGGGACAGGGATGAACACCGGGGAGCTGTTTTTT

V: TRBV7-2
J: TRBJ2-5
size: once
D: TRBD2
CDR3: CASSGGGTQYF
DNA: TGTGCCAGCAGCGGGGGGGGGACCCAGTACTTC

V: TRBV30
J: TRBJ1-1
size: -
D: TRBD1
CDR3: CAWSEGTGWNTEAFF
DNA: TGTGCCTGGAGTGAGGGGACAGGTTGGAACACTGAAGCTTTCTTT

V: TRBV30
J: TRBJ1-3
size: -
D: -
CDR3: CAWSNGGGRDTIYF
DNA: TGTGCCTGGAGTAACGGCGGGGGCAGGGACACCATATATTTT

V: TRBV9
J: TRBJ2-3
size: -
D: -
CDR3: CASSARDFSSTDTQYF
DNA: TGTGCCAGCAGCGCCAGGGACTTCTCTAGCACAGATACGCAGTATTTT

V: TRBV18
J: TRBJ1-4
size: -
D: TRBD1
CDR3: CASSPRDREGEKLFF
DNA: TGTGCCAGCTCACCGCGGGACAGGGAGGGTGAAAAACTGTTTTTT

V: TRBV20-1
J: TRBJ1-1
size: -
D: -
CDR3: CSAGGPTEAFF
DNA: TGCAGTGCTGGGGGCCCCACTGAAGCTTTCTTT

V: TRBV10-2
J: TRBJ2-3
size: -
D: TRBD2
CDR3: CASRKLAGVGDTQYF
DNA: TGCGCCAGCAGGAAACTAGCGGGGGTTGGAGATACGCAGTATTTT

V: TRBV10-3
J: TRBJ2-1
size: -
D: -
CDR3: CAISESGDFSYNEQFF
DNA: TGTGCCATCAGTGAGTCTGGAGATTTCTCCTACAATGAGCAGTTCTTC

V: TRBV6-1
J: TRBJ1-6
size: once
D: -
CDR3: CATPGGSSYNSPLHF
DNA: TGTGCCACCCCTGGGGGGAGCTCCTATAATTCACCCCTCCACTTT

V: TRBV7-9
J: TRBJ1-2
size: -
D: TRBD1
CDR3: CASRRGGQGKYGYTF
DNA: TGTGCCAGCAGAAGGGGGGGACAGGGCAAATATGGCTACACCTTC

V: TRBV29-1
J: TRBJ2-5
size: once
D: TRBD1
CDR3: CSARQGGETQYF
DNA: TGCAGCGCCAGACAGGGGGGAGAGACCCAGTACTTC

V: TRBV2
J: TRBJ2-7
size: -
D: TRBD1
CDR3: CASTISDRGLSEQYF
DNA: TGTGCCAGCACCATCAGCGACAGGGGTCTCAGCGAGCAGTACTTC

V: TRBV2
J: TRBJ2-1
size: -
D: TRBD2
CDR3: CASNSGSSYNEQFF
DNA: TGTGCCAGCAATAGCGGGAGCTCCTACAATGAGCAGTTCTTC

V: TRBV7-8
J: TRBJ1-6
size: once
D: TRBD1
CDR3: CASSRRDRGNSPLHF
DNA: TGTGCCAGCAGCCGGAGGGACAGGGGCAATTCACCCCTCCACTTT

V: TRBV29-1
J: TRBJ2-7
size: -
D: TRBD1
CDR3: CSVEGGTGQYF
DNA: TGCAGCGTTGAAGGGGGGACAGGGCAGTACTTC

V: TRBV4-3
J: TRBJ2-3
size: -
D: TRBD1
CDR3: CASSLGQGADTQYF
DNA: TGCGCCAGCAGCCTTGGACAGGGGGCAGATACGCAGTATTTT

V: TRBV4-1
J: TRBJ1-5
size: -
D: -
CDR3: CASSQDLAGGNQPQHF
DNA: TGCGCCAGCAGCCAAGATCTGGCAGGTGGGAATCAGCCCCAGCATTTT

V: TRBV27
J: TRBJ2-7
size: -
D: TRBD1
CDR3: CASSWGQRYEQYF
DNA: TGTGCCAGCAGTTGGGGACAGCGCTACGAGCAGTACTTC

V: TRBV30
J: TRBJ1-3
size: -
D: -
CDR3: CAWSQPPGSGNTIYF
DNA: TGTGCCTGGAGCCAACCGCCAGGCTCTGGAAACACCATATATTTT

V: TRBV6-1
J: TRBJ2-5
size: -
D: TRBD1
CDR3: CASLQGSQETQYF
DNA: TGTGCCAGCCTACAGGGGAGTCAAGAGACCCAGTACTTC

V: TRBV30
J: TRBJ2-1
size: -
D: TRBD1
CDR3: CAWSLGQGPSYNEQFF
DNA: TGTGCCTGGAGCCTCGGACAGGGGCCCTCCTACAATGAGCAGTTCTTC

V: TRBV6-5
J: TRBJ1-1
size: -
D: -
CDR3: CASSYSQAPPNTEAFF
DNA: TGTGCCAGCAGTTACAGTCAGGCTCCCCCGAACACTGAAGCTTTCTTT

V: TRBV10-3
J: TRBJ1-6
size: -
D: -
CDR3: CAISESPSRGVGSPLHF
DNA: TGTGCCATCAGTGAGTCGCCCTCTAGGGGTGTAGGGTCACCCCTCCACTTT

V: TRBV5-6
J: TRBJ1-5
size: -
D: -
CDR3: CASSLAGTYSNQPQHF
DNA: TGTGCCAGCAGCTTGGCCGGGACTTATAGCAATCAGCCCCAGCATTTT

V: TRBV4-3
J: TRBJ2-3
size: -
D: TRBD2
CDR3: CASSQDETSGGYTDTQYF
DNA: TGCGCCAGCAGCCAAGATGAAACTAGCGGGGGGTACACAGATACGCAGTATTTT

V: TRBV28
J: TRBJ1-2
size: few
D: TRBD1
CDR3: CASSPGTGGAGGYTF
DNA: TGTGCCAGCAGTCCCGGGACAGGGGGCGCGGGTGGCTACACCTTC

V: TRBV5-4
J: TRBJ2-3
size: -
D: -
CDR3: CASSSSGTDTQYF
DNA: TGTGCCAGCAGCTCGTCCGGCACAGATACGCAGTATTTT

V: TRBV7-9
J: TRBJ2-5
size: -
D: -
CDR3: CASSLVSQETQYF
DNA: TGTGCCAGCAGCTTAGTCAGCCAAGAGACCCAGTACTTC

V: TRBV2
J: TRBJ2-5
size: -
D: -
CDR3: CASSSGKTQYF
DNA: TGTGCCAGCAGCTCTGGCAAGACCCAGTACTTC

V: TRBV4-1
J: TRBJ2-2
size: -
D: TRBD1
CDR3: CASSQAQGQGVGGELFF
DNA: TGCGCCAGCAGCCAGGCCCAAGGACAGGGGGTTGGCGGGGAGCTGTTTTTT

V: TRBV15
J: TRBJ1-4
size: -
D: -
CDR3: CATSRDYLMGAVGTNEKLFF
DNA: TGTGCCACCAGCAGAGATTACTTAATGGGGGCGGTAGGGACTAATGAAAAACTGTTTTTT

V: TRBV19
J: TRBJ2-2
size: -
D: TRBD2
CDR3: CASTKSTSVTGELFF
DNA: TGTGCCAGTACAAAGTCGACTAGCGTTACCGGGGAGCTGTTTTTT

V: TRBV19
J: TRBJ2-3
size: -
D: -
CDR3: CASSLWGGTDTQYF
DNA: TGTGCCAGTAGCCTCTGGGGGGGCACGGATACGCAGTATTTT

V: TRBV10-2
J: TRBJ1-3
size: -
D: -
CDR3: CASSESHEGDTIYF
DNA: TGCGCCAGCAGTGAGTCCCACGAGGGGGACACCATATATTTT

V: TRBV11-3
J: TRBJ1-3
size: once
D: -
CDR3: CASSTNRAPDSGNTIYF
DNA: TGTGCCAGCAGCACAAACAGGGCGCCCGACTCTGGAAACACCATATATTTT

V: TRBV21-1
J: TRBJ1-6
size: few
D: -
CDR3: CASESTTYRGAAGNSPLHF
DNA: TGTGCCAGCGAGTCGACTACCTACAGGGGCGCCGCGGGTAATTCACCCCTCCACTTT

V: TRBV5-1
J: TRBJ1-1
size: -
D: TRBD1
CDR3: CASSLEGTANTEAFF
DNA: TGCGCCAGCAGCTTGGAGGGGACAGCAAACACTGAAGCTTTCTTT

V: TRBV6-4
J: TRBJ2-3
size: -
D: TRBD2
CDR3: CASRARSGSTDTQYF
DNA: TGTGCCAGCAGAGCCCGTAGCGGGAGCACAGATACGCAGTATTTT

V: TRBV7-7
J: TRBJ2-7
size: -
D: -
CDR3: CASSSGNGNSYEQYF
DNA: TGTGCCAGCAGCTCCGGGAACGGGAACTCCTACGAGCAGTACTTC

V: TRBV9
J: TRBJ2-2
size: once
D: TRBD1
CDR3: CASSDGTVNTGELFF
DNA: TGTGCCAGCAGCGACGGGACAGTAAACACCGGGGAGCTGTTTTTT

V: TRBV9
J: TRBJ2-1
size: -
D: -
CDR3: CASSVERGLAGLFSYNEQFF
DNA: TGTGCCAGCAGCGTAGAGAGGGGGCTAGCGGGCTTATTCTCCTACAATGAGCAGTTCTTC

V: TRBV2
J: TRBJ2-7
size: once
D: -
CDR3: CASSRGYEQYF
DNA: TGTGCCAGCAGCCGGGGGTACGAGCAGTACTTC

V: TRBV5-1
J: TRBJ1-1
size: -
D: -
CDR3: CASSFGQRGAEAFF
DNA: TGCGCCAGCAGCTTTGGACAGCGGGGGGCTGAAGCTTTCTTT

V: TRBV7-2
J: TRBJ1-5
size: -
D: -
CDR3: CASSITLRQSQHF
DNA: TGTGCCAGCAGCATTACCCTAAGACAATCCCAGCATTTT

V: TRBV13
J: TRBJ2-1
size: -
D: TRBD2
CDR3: CASSAPGLAGGHRDEQFF
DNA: TGTGCCAGCAGCGCCCCGGGACTAGCGGGGGGGCACAGGGATGAGCAGTTCTTC

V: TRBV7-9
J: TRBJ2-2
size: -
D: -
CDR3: CASSNEGSSGELFF
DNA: TGTGCCAGCAGCAACGAGGGCTCGTCCGGGGAGCTGTTTTTT

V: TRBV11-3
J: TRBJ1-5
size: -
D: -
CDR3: CASSLGQNQPQHF
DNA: TGTGCCAGCAGCTTAGGCCAGAATCAGCCCCAGCATTTT

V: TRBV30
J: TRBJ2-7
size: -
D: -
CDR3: CAWGDEGSYEQYF
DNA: TGTGCCTGGGGAGACGAAGGCTCCTACGAGCAGTACTTC

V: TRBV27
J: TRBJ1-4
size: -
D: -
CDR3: CASSLWEGRNEKLFF
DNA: TGTGCCAGCAGTTTATGGGAGGGGCGGAATGAAAAACTGTTTTTT